These T cell receptor beta chains were read from a single sample in a study of T cell responses to AZD1222 COVID-19 vaccine. TCRdb's table, derived via immunoSEQ multiplex PCR, lists solely in-frame clones and lacks some. Of around 140,000 clones in the sample, 80% to 95% were seen once. The source material was peripheral blood, sampled on day 0 of AZD1222 vaccination. The receptors come from an adult in good health. Both conserved end residues are part of each CDR3. The order of the fields is V gene, J gene, clone size, D gene, CDR3 DNA, CDR3 protein. The D gene is left open where the match is weak. Clone size is not always given. Where it is, it says once, few, many or a class for expanded clones.

V: TRBV28; J: TRBJ2-4; size: .; D: TRBD2; DNA: TGTGCCAGCAGTTTGCGGGTGAGCGGGAGGGCCCAAAACATTCAGTACTTC; CDR3: CASSLRVSGRAQNIQYF
V: TRBV28; J: TRBJ1-2; size: .; D: TRBD1; DNA: TGTGCCAGCAGCATGGGACAGGGCCTATACTATGGCTACACCTTC; CDR3: CASSMGQGLYYGYTF
V: TRBV28; J: TRBJ1-2; size: .; D: TRBD1; DNA: TGTGCCAGCACCGTTGGACAGGGGGCGTTCGGCTACACCTTC; CDR3: CASTVGQGAFGYTF
V: TRBV5-1; J: TRBJ1-1; size: .; D: .; DNA: TGCGCCAGCAGCCTCCGGGCGACGGAGGCTTTCTTT; CDR3: CASSLRATEAFF
V: TRBV5-4; J: TRBJ2-5; size: .; D: .; DNA: TGTGCCAGCAGCTCTCCCTCCGGGACTCAAGAGACCCAGTACTTC; CDR3: CASSSPSGTQETQYF
V: TRBV5-1; J: TRBJ2-7; size: .; D: TRBD2; DNA: TGCGCCAGCAGCTTGACCCCAGGACTAGCCTACGAGCAGTACTTC; CDR3: CASSLTPGLAYEQYF
V: TRBV14; J: TRBJ1-4; size: .; D: .; DNA: TGTGCCAGCCAAGCCTATCGGGGTGAAAAACTGTTTTTT; CDR3: CASQAYRGEKLFF
V: TRBV5-4; J: TRBJ1-2; size: .; D: TRBD1; DNA: TGTGCCAGCAGCTTGGAACAGGGGGATTATGGCTACACCTTC; CDR3: CASSLEQGDYGYTF
V: TRBV30; J: TRBJ1-3; size: .; D: TRBD1; DNA: TGTGCCTGGAGCCCCAGGGGGGCCAATGGAAACACCATATATTTT; CDR3: CAWSPRGANGNTIYF
V: TRBV4-1; J: TRBJ1-4; size: once; D: .; DNA: TGCGCCAGCAACAACAGGGATAATGAAAAACTGTTTTTT; CDR3: CASNNRDNEKLFF
V: TRBV30; J: TRBJ1-2; size: once; D: .; DNA: TGTGCCTGGAGTGTATCCCGGTACTATGGCTACACCTTC; CDR3: CAWSVSRYYGYTF
V: TRBV28; J: TRBJ1-1; size: .; D: TRBD1; DNA: TGTGCCAGCAGTTTCCCCCAGGGGGGGATTCCGAACACTGAAGCTTTCTTT; CDR3: CASSFPQGGIPNTEAFF
V: TRBV18; J: TRBJ1-2; size: .; D: TRBD1; DNA: TGTGCCAGCTCACCACTTGAGGGGGCGCGTTATGGCTACACCTTC; CDR3: CASSPLEGARYGYTF
V: TRBV7-2; J: TRBJ2-1; size: .; D: .; DNA: TGTGCCAGCAGCTTAGCCTGGGACATATACTCCTACAATGAGCAGTTCTTC; CDR3: CASSLAWDIYSYNEQFF
V: TRBV7-9; J: TRBJ1-1; size: .; D: .; DNA: TGTGCCAGCAGCCCCAGTGTGCGCACTGAAGCTTTCTTT; CDR3: CASSPSVRTEAFF
V: TRBV18; J: TRBJ2-1; size: .; D: TRBD2; DNA: TGTGCCAGCTCCGGTAGCGGGAGCTCCTACAATGAGCAGTTCTTC; CDR3: CASSGSGSSYNEQFF